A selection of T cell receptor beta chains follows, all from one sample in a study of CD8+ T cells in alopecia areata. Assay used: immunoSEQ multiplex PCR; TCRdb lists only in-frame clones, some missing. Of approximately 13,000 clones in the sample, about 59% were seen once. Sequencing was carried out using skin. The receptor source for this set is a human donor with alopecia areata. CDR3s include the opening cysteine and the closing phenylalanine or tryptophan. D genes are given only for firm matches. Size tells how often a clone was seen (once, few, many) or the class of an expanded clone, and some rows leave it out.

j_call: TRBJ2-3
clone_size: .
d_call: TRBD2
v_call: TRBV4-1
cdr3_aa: CASSQDSGRADTQYF
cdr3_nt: TGCGCCAGCAGCCAAGATAGCGGGAGGGCAGATACGCAGTATTTT

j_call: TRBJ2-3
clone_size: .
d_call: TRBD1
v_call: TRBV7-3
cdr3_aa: CASSLSQGDTQYF
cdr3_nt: TGTGCCAGCAGCTTATCACAGGGGGATACGCAGTATTTT

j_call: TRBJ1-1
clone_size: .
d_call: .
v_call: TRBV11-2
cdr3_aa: CASSLLRTAHTEAFF
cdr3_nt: TGTGCCAGCAGCCTCCTCCGGACGGCCCACACTGAAGCTTTCTTT

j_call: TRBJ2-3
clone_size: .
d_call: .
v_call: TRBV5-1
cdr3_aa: CASRSGTQYF
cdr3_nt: TGCGCCAGCAGGTCGGGTACGCAGTATTTT

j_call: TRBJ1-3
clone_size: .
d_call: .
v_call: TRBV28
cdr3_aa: CASSRIKGAGNTIYF
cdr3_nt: TGTGCCAGCAGTAGGATCAAAGGGGCTGGAAACACCATATATTTT

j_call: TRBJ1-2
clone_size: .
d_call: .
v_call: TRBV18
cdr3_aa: CASSLPGFNYGYTF
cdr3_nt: TGTGCCAGCTCACTCCCAGGCTTTAACTATGGCTACACCTTC

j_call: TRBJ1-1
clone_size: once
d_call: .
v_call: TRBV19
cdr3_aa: CASSPGPAGTEAFF
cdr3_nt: TGTGCCAGTAGTCCGGGACCGGCGGGCACTGAAGCTTTCTTT

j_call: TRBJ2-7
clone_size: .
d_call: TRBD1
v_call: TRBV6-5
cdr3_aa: CASSPPTGTHEQYF
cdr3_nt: TGTGCCAGCAGTCCGCCGACAGGGACCCACGAGCAGTACTTC

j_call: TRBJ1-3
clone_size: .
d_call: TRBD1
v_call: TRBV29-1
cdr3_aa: CSVRQGAGNTIYF
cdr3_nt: TGCAGCGTGAGACAGGGAGCTGGAAACACCATATATTTT

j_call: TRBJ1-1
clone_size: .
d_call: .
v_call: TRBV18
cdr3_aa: CASSPLRQSNTEAFF
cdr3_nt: TGTGCCAGCTCACCGCTTAGACAGTCGAACACTGAAGCTTTCTTT

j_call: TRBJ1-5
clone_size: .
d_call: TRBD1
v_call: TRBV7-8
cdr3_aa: CASSLGTGLNQPQHF
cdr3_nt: TGTGCCAGCAGCTTGGGGACAGGGCTTAATCAGCCCCAGCATTTT

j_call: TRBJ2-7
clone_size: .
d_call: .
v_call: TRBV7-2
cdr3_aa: CASSPIFYEQYF
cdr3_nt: TGTGCCAGCAGCCCCATCTTCTACGAGCAGTACTTC

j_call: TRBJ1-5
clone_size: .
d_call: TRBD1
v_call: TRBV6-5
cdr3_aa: CASRKDRSNQPQHF
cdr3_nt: TGTGCCAGCAGGAAGGACAGGAGCAATCAGCCCCAGCATTTT

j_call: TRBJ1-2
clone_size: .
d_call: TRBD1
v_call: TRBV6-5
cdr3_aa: CASKQGTGYFAYTF
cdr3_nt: TGTGCCAGCAAGCAAGGGACAGGGTATTTTGCGTACACCTTC

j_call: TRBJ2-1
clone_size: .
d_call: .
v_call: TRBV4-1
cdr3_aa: CASSQTNWAREQFF
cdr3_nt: TGCGCCAGCAGCCAGACGAACTGGGCAAGGGAGCAGTTCTTC

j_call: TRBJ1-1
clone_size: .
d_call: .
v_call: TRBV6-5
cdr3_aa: CASSYFAEAFF
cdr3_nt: TGTGCCAGCAGTTATTTCGCTGAAGCTTTCTTT

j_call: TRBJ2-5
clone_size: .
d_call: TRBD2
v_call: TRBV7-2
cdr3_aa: CASSQAGWETQYF
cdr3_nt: TGTGCCAGCAGTCAAGCGGGGTGGGAGACCCAGTACTTC

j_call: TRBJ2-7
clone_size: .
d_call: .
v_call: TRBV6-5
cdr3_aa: CASSYGGFSYEQYF
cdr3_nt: TGTGCCAGCAGTTACGGGGGATTTTCCTACGAGCAGTACTTC

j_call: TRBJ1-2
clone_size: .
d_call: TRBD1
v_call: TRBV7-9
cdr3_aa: CASSKGQGYDYGYTF
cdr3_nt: TGTGCCAGCAGCAAGGGACAGGGTTATGACTATGGCTACACCTTC

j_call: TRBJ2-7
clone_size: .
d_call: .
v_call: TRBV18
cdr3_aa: CASSPGGGSPYEQYF
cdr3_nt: TGTGCCAGCTCACCAGGGGGAGGTTCTCCCTACGAGCAGTACTTC

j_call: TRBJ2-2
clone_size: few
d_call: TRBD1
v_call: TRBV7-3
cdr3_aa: CASSPRQGSYGELFF
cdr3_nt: TGTGCCAGCAGCCCTCGACAGGGCTCCTACGGGGAGCTGTTTTTT

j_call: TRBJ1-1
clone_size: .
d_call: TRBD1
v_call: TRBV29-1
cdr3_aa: CSVEDQQGGGNEAFF
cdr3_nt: TGCAGCGTTGAAGATCAACAGGGGGGAGGGAATGAAGCTTTCTTT

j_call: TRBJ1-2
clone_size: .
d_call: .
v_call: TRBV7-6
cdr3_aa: CASTRQSNYGYTF
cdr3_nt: TGTGCCAGCACCAGACAGTCTAACTATGGCTACACCTTC

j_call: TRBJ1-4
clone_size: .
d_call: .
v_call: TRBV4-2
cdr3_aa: CASSQSRQGNEKLFF
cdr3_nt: TGTGCCAGCAGCCAAAGTCGGCAGGGTAATGAAAAACTGTTTTTT

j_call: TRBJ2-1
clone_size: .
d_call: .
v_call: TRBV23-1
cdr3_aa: CASSRGGEQFF
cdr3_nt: TGCGCCAGCAGTCGTGGAGGTGAGCAGTTCTTC

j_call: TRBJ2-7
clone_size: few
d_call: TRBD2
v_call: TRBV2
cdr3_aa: CASSETSAHEQYF
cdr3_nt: TGTGCCAGCAGTGAGACTAGCGCTCACGAGCAGTACTTC

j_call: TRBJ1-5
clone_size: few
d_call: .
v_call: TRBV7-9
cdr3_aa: CASSPGQNQPQHF
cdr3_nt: TGTGCCAGCAGCCCCGGACAGAATCAGCCCCAGCATTTT

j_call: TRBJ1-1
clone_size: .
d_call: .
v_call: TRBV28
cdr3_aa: CASSLLVQPEAFF
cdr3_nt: TGTGCCAGCAGTTTGTTGGTGCAACCTGAAGCTTTCTTT

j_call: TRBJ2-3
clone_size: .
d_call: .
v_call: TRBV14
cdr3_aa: CASSQVGHTQYF
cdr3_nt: TGTGCCAGCAGCCAAGTGGGGCATACGCAGTATTTT

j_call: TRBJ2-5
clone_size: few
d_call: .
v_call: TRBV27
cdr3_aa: CASSFIGQKETQYF
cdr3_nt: TGTGCCAGCAGTTTTATAGGACAGAAAGAGACCCAGTACTTC

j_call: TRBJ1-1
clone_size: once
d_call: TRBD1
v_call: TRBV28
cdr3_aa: CASSLLRTGGMYTEAFF
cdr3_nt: TGTGCCAGCAGTTTATTGAGGACAGGGGGGATGTACACTGAAGCTTTCTTT

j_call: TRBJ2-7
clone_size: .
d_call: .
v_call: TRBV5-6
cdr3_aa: CASSPGPRQRGHEQYF
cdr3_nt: TGTGCCAGCAGCCCTGGGCCCCGACAGAGGGGCCACGAGCAGTACTTC

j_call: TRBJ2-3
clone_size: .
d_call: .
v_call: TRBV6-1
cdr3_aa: CASEDSTDTQYF
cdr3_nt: TGTGCCAGCGAAGACAGCACAGATACGCAGTATTTT

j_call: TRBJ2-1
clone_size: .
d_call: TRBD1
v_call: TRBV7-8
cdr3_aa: CASSLGQGSYNEQFF
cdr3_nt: TGTGCCAGCAGCTTAGGACAGGGGAGTTACAATGAGCAGTTCTTC

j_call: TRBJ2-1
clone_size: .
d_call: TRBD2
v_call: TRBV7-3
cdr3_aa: CASSLPGGHEQFF
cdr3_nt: TGTGCCAGCAGCTTACCGGGAGGGCATGAGCAGTTCTTC

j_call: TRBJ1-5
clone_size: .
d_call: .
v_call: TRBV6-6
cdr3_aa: CASSLRGDQPQHF
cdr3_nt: TGTGCCAGCAGCCTCCGTGGGGATCAGCCCCAGCATTTT

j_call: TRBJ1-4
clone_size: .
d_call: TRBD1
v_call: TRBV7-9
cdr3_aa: CASSPGTGVTNEKLFF
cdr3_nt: TGTGCCAGCAGCCCAGGCACAGGGGTTACTAATGAAAAACTGTTTTTT

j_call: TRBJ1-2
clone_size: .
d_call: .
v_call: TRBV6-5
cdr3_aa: CASSYARGPTYGYTF
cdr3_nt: TGTGCCAGCAGTTACGCCAGGGGCCCCACCTATGGCTACACCTTC

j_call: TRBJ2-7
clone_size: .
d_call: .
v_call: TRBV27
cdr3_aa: CATHRGRGNEQYF
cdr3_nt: TGTGCCACTCACCGGGGAAGAGGGAACGAGCAGTACTTC

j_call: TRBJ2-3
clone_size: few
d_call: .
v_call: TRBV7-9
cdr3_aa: CASSPRGPDTQYF
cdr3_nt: TGTGCCAGCAGCCCTCGCGGCCCAGATACGCAGTATTTT

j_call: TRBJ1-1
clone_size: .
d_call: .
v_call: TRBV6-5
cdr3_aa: CASSRGTEAFF
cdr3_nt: TGTGCCAGCAGCCGGGGAACTGAAGCTTTCTTT

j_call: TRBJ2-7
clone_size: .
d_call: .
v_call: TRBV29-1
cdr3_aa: CSVPGGGTGEQYF
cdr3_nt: TGCAGCGTTCCAGGAGGAGGAACCGGCGAGCAGTACTTC

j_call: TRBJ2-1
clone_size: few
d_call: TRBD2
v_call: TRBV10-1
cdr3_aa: CASSTGTSGMGYNEQFF
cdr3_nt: TGCGCCAGCAGTACCGGGACTAGCGGGATGGGCTACAATGAGCAGTTCTTC

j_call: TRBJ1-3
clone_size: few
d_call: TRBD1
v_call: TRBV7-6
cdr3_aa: CASSARDRAARGNTIYF
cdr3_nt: TGTGCCAGCAGCGCCAGAGACAGGGCCGCTCGCGGAAACACCATATATTTT

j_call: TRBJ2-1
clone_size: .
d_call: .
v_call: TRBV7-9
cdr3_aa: CASQQGLEQFF
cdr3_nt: TGTGCCAGCCAACAGGGCCTTGAGCAGTTCTTC

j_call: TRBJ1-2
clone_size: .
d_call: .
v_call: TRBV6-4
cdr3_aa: CASRSGQLEGGYTF
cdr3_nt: TGTGCCAGCAGGAGCGGGCAGCTAGAGGGAGGCTACACCTTC

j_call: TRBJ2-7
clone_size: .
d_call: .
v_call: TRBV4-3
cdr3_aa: CASSQESGYEQYF
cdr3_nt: TGCGCCAGCAGCCAAGAGTCAGGCTACGAGCAGTACTTC

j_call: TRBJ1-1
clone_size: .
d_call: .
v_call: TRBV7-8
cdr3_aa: CASSSSRAGTEAFF
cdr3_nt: TGTGCCAGCAGCTCTAGCAGGGCGGGAACTGAAGCTTTCTTT

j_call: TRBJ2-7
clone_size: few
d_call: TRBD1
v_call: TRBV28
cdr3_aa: CASKDRGILYEQYF
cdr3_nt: TGTGCCAGCAAAGACAGGGGAATTCTCTACGAGCAGTACTTC

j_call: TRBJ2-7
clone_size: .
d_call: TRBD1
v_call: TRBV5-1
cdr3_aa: CASSLLPGTGLSYEQYF
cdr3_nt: TGCGCCAGCAGCCTTTTACCCGGGACAGGGCTCTCCTACGAGCAGTACTTC

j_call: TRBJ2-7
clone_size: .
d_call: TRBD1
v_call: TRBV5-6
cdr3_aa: CASSHSTLEGTGAYEQYF
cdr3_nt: TGTGCCAGCAGCCATTCGACCTTAGAGGGGACAGGGGCCTACGAGCAGTACTTC

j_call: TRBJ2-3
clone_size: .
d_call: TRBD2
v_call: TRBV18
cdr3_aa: CASSPTSGSTDTQYF
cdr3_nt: TGTGCCAGCTCACCAACTAGCGGGAGTACAGATACGCAGTATTTT

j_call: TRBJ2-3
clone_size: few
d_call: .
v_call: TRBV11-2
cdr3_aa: CASRAQTDTQYF
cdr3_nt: TGTGCCAGCAGGGCTCAAACAGATACGCAGTATTTT

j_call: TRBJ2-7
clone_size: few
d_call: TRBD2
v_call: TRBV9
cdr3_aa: CASSEGTSSSYEQYF
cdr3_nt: TGTGCCAGCAGCGAAGGGACTAGCAGTTCCTACGAGCAGTACTTC

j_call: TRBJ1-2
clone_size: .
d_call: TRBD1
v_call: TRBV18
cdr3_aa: CASSPGTGGYTF
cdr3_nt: TGTGCCAGCTCACCGGGGACAGGTGGCTACACCTTC

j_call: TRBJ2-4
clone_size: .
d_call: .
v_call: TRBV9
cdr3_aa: CASSVVGEGSQGIQYF
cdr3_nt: TGTGCCAGCAGCGTAGTAGGCGAGGGATCGCAGGGCATTCAGTACTTC

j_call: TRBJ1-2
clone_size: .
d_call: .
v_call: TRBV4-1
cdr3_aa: CASSPGGRYDGYTF
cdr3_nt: TGCGCCAGCAGCCCCGGGGGCAGGTACGATGGCTACACCTTC